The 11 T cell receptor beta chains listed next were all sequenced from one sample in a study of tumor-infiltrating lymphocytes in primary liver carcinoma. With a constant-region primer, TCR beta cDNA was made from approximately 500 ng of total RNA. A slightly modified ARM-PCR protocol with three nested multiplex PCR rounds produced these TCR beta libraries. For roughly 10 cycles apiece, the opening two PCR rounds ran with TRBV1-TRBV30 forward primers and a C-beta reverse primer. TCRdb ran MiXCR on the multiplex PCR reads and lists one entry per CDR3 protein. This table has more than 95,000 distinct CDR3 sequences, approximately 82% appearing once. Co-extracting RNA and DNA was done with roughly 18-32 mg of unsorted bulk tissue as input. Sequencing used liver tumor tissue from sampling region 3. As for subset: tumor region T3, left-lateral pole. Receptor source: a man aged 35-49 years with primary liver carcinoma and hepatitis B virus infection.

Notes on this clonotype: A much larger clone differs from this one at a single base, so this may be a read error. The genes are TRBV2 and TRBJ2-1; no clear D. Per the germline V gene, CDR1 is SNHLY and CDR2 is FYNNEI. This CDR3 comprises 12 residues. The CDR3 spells CASRDDIYEQLF. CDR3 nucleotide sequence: TGTGCCAGCAGAGACGACATCTATGAGCAGCTCTTC.

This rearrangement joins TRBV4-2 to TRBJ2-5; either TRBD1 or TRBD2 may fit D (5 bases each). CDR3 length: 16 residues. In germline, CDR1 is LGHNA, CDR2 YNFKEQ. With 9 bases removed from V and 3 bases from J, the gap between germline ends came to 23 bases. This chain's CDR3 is CASSAGRGTVKETQYF. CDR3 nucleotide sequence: TGTGCCAGTAGCGCTGGAAGGGGTACGGTGAAAGAGACCCAGTACTTC.

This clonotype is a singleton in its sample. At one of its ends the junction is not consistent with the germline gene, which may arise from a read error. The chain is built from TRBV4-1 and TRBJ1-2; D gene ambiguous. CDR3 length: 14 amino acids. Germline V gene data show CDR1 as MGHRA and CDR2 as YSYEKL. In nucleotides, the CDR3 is TGCGCCAGCAGCCAAGACACGGAGAACTATGGCTACACATTC. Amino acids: CASSQDTENYGYTF.

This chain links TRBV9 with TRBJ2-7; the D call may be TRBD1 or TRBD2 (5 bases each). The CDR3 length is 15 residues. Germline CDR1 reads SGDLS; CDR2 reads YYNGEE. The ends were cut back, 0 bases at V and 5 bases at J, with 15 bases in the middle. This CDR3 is CASSVGWDGAHEQYF. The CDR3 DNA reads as TGTGCCAGCAGCGTAGGGTGGGACGGGGCCCACGAGCAGTACTTC.

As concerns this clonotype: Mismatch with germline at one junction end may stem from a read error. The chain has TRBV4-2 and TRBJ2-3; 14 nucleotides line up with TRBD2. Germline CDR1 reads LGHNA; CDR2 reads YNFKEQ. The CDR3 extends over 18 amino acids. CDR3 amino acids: CASSPGLAGAVGTDTQYF. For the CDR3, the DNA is TGTGCTAGCAGCCCGGGACTAGCGGGAGCGGTGGGCACCGATACGCAGTATTTT.

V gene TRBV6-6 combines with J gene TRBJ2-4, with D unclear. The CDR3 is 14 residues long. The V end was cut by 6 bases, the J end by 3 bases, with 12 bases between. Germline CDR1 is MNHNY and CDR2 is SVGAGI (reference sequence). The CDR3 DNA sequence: TGTGCCAGCAGATATCAAGGAAGCAAAAACATTCAGTACTTC. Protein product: CASRYQGSKNIQYF.

Here the CDR3 DNA reads TGCAGCGTATCCACCTACAATGAGCAGTTCTTC. This translates into CSVSTYNEQFF. The V call is TRBV29-1, the J call TRBJ2-1; D is unclear. The CDR3 covers 11 residues. V lost 6 bases to trimming and J lost 2 bases, with 5 bases between them. Germline V CDR1 and CDR2: SQVTM, ANQGSEA.

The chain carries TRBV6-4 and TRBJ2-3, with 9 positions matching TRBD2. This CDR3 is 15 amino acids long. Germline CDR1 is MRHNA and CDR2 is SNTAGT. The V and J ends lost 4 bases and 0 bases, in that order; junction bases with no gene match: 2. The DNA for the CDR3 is TGTGCCAGCAGTGTCACTAGCGGGAGCACAGATACGCAGTATTTT. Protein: CASSVTSGSTDTQYF.

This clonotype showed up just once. The CDR3 spells CAKSGLAGGNEQFF. The CDR3 coding sequence is TGTGCCAAGAGTGGACTAGCGGGAGGTAATGAGCAGTTCTTC. The rearrangement uses TRBV6-4 and TRBJ2-1; 14 positions agree with TRBD2. The trim removed 10 bases at V and 7 bases at J, leaving 6 bases unmatched. This CDR3 contains 14 residues. Per germline, CDR1 MRHNA and CDR2 SNTAGT.

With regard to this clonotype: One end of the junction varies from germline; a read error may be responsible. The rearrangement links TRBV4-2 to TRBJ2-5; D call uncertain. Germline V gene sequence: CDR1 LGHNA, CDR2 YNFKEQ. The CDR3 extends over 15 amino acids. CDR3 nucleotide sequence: TGTACCAGCAGCCACCACCTTGGCTACCAAGAGACCCAGTACTTC. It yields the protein CTSSHHLGYQETQYF.

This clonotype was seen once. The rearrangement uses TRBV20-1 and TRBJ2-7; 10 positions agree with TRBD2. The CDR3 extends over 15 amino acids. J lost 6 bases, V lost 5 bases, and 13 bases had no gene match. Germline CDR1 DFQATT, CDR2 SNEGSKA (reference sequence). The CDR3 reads CSAPLAGAPSGEQYF. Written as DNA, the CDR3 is TGCAGTGCTCCTCTAGCGGGAGCTCCGTCGGGCGAGCAGTACTTC.